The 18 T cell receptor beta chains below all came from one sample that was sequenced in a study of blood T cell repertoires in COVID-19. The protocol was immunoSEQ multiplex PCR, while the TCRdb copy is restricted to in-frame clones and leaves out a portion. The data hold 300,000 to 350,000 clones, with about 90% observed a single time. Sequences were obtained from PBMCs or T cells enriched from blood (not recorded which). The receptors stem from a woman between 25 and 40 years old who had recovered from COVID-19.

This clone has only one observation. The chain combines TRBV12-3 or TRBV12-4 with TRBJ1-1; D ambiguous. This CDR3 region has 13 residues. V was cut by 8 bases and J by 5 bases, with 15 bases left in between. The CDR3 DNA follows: TGTGCCAGCCTAGGCCCCCAAGATACTGAAGCTTTCTTT. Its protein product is CASLGPQDTEAFF.

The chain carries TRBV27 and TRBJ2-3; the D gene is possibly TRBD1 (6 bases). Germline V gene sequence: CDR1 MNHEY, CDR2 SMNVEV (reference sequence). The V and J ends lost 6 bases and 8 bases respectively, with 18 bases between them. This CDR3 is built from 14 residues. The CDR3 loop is CASRGAGLRGTQYF. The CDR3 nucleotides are TGTGCCAGCAGGGGGGCAGGGCTTCGGGGTACGCAGTATTTT.

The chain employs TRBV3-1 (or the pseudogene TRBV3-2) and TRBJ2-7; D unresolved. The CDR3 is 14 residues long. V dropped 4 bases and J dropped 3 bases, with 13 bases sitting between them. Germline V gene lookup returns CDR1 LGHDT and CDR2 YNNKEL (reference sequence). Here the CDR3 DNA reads TGTGCCAGCAGCCCTTCCGGGTTCCACTACGAGCAGTACTTC. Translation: CASSPSGFHYEQYF.

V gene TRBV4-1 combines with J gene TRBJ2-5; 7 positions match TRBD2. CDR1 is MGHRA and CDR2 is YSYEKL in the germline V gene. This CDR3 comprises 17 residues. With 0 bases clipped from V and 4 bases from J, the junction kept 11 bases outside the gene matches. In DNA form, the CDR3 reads TGCGCCAGCAGCCAAGACCACCCTCGGGGGGAAGGAGAGACCCAGTACTTC. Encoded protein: CASSQDHPRGEGETQYF.

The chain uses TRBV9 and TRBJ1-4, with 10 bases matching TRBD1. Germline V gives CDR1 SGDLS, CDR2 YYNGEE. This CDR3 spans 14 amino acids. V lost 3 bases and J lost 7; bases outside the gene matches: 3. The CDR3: CASSAGTGAEKLFF. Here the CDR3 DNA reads TGTGCCAGCAGCGCCGGGACAGGGGCTGAAAAACTGTTTTTT.

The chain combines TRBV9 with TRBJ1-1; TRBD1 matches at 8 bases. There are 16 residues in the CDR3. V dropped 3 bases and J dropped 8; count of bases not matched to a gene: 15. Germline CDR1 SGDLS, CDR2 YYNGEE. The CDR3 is CASSAKTGAGTREAFF. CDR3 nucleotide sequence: TGTGCCAGCAGCGCGAAGACAGGGGCCGGCACCCGCGAAGCTTTCTTT.

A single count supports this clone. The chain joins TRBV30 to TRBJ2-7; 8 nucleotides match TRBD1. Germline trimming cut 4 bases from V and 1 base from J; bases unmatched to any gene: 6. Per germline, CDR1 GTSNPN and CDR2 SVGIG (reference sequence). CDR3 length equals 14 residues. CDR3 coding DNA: TGTGCCTGGACCGGACAGGGTCTTTCCTACGAGCAGTACTTC. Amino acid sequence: CAWTGQGLSYEQYF.

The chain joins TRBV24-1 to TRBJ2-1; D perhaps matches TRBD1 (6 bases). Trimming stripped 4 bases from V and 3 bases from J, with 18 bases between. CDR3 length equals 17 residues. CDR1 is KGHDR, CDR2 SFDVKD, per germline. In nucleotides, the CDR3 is TGTGCCACCAGTGACCAGAGACACAGGGACCTCTACAATGAGCAGTTCTTC. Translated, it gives CATSDQRHRDLYNEQFF.

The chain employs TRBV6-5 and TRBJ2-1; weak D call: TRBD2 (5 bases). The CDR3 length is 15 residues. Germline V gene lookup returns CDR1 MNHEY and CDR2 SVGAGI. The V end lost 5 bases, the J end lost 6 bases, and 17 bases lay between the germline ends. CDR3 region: CASSLTRTWSNEQFF. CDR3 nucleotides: TGTGCCAGCAGTCTTACTAGGACTTGGAGCAATGAGCAGTTCTTC.

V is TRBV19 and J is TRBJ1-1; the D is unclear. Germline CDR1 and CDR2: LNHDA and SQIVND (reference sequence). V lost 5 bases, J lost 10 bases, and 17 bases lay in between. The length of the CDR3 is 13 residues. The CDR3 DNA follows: TGTGCCAGTAGTGCCGAAGAGAGCAATAGAGCTTTCTTT. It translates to CASSAEESNRAFF.

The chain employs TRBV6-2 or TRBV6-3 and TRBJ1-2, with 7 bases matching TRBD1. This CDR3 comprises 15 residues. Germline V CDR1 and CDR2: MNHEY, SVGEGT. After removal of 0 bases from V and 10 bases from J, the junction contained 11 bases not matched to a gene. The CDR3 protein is CASSYSPLGGGFYTF. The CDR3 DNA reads TGTGCCAGCAGTTACTCCCCTTTAGGAGGGGGCTTCTACACCTTC.

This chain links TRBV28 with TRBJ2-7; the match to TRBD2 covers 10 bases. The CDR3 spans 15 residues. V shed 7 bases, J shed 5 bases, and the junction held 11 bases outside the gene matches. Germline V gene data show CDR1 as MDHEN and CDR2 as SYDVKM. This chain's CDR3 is CASTLSGTSVNEQYF. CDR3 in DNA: TGTGCCAGCACCCTCTCCGGGACTAGCGTTAACGAGCAGTACTTC. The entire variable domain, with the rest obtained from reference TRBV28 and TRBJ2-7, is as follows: DVKVTQSSRYLVKRTGEKVFLECVQDMDHENMFWYRQDPGLGLRLIYFSYDVKMKEKGDIPEGYSVSREKKERFSLILESASTNQTSMYLCASTLSGTSVNEQYFGPGTRLTVT.

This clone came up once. The CDR3 sequence: CASSLAGTDYEQYF. In DNA, the CDR3 is TGTGCCAGCAGCCTAGCCGGGACAGACTACGAGCAGTACTTC. V usage is TRBV3-1 (or the pseudogene TRBV3-2) and J usage is TRBJ2-7; 7 bases align to TRBD1. This CDR3 is 14 amino acids long. The V gene end was trimmed by 4 bases and the J gene end by 3 bases; junction bases not matched to a gene: 6. Germline values: CDR1 LGHDT, CDR2 YNNKEL (reference sequence).

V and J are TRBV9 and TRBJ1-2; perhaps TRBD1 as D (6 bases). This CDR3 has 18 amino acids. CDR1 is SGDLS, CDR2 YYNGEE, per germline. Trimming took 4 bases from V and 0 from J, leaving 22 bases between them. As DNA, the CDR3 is TGTGCCAGCAGCTCCCCCATTTTGGGTGGGGGCCCTAACTATGGCTACACCTTC. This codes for CASSSPILGGGPNYGYTF.

CDR3 DNA: TGTGCCAGCAGTGAATGGGCAGGGGCCAACTATGGCTACACCTTC. Protein sequence: CASSEWAGANYGYTF. V is TRBV6-1 and J is TRBJ1-2; possibly TRBD1 for D (6 bases). There are 15 residues in the CDR3. Trimming shortened V by 2 bases and J by 2 bases, and 12 bases separated the two germline ends. Germline lookup yields CDR1 MNHNS and CDR2 SASEGT.

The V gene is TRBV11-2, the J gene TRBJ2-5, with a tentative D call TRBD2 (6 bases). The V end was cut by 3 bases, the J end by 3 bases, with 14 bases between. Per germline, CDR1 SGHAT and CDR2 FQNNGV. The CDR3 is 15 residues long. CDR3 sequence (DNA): TGTGCCAGCAGCTTCCTGAGGGACTCAAAAGAGACCCAGTACTTC. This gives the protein CASSFLRDSKETQYF.

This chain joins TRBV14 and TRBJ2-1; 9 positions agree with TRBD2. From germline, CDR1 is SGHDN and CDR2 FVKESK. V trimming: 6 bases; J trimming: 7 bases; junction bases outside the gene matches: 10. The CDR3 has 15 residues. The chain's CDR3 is CASRPNSGSWNEQFF. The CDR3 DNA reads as TGTGCCAGCAGGCCTAATAGCGGGAGTTGGAATGAGCAGTTCTTC.

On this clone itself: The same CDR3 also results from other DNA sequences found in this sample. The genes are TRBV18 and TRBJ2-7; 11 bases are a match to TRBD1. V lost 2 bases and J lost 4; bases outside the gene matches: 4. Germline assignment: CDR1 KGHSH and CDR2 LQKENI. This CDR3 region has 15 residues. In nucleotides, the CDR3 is TGTGCCAGCTCACCAACCGGGACAGGGGGATACGAGCAGTACTTC. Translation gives CASSPTGTGGYEQYF.